A selection of T cell receptor beta chains follows, all from one sample in a study of blood T cells in healthy people across ages. TCRdb reanalysed the 5' RACE reads using MiXCR and keeps one entry per CDR3 protein. Here the sample spans 1.5 million to 1.9 million distinct CDR3 sequences, roughly 43% being singletons. Input material: blood. These receptor sequences come from a woman in her late teens or twenties in good health. Each CDR3 is given with its conserved first and last residue. Each record gives: J gene, clone size, D gene, V gene, CDR3 DNA, CDR3 protein. D genes are given only for firm matches. Clone size, where shown, is once, few, many, or a class for clones that have expanded.

j_gene: TRBJ2-7; abundance: .; d_gene: TRBD1; v_gene: TRBV6-2/TRBV6-3; CDR3nt: TGTGCCAGCAGCCCGACAGGGATTGACGAGCAGTACTTC; CDR3aa: CASSPTGIDEQYF
j_gene: TRBJ2-1; abundance: .; d_gene: .; v_gene: TRBV4-3; CDR3nt: TGCGCCAGCAGCCAAGATTGGGGGCGCACGGGAGCCTCCTACAATGAGCAGTTCTTC; CDR3aa: CASSQDWGRTGASYNEQFF
j_gene: TRBJ2-3; abundance: few; d_gene: TRBD1; v_gene: TRBV6-1; CDR3nt: TGTGCCAGCAGTGAGACAGGGGGCGAGATTGGGACGCAGTATTTT; CDR3aa: CASSETGGEIGTQYF
j_gene: TRBJ2-3; abundance: .; d_gene: .; v_gene: TRBV3-1; CDR3nt: TGTGCCAGCAGCCGCTCCTGGTCGCTCACAGATACGCAGTATTTT; CDR3aa: CASSRSWSLTDTQYF
j_gene: TRBJ1-1; abundance: .; d_gene: TRBD1; v_gene: TRBV29-1; CDR3nt: TGCAGCGTTGGACAGGGGTTTCGCACTGAAGCTTTCTTT; CDR3aa: CSVGQGFRTEAFF
j_gene: TRBJ2-1; abundance: .; d_gene: TRBD2; v_gene: TRBV20-1; CDR3nt: TGCAGTGCTACTAGAATAGCGGGAGCTGAGCAGTTCTTC; CDR3aa: CSATRIAGAEQFF
j_gene: TRBJ2-1; abundance: .; d_gene: TRBD2; v_gene: TRBV4-3; CDR3nt: TGCGCCAGCAGCCTAAGTGTAGTGACTAGCGGGAGCCATGAGCAGTTCTTC; CDR3aa: CASSLSVVTSGSHEQFF
j_gene: TRBJ2-5; abundance: .; d_gene: .; v_gene: TRBV18; CDR3nt: TGTGCCAGCTCACCACTTCCGGTAGGGGAGACCCAGTACTTC; CDR3aa: CASSPLPVGETQYF
j_gene: TRBJ2-7; abundance: .; d_gene: .; v_gene: TRBV27; CDR3nt: TGTGCCAGCAGTTTACGGTTTCCGGGGGACTCCTACGAGCAGTACTTC; CDR3aa: CASSLRFPGDSYEQYF
j_gene: TRBJ1-1; abundance: .; d_gene: .; v_gene: TRBV10-3; CDR3nt: TGTGCCATCAGTGAGCGCGGGGGGGTGAACACTGAAGCTTTCTTT; CDR3aa: CAISERGGVNTEAFF
j_gene: TRBJ1-1; abundance: .; d_gene: .; v_gene: TRBV11-2; CDR3nt: TGTGCCAGCAGCTCCATCGCGGCGGTAAACACTGAAGCTTTCTTT; CDR3aa: CASSSIAAVNTEAFF
j_gene: TRBJ2-5; abundance: few; d_gene: TRBD2; v_gene: TRBV9; CDR3nt: TGTGCCAGCAGCACGCGGGGGTGGGAGACCCAGTACTTC; CDR3aa: CASSTRGWETQYF
j_gene: TRBJ1-5; abundance: .; d_gene: TRBD1; v_gene: TRBV7-8; CDR3nt: TGTGCCAGCGGCTTAGCCCGGACAGGGAATCAGCCCCAGCATTTT; CDR3aa: CASGLARTGNQPQHF
j_gene: TRBJ2-1; abundance: once; d_gene: .; v_gene: TRBV5-1; CDR3nt: TGCGCCAGCAGCTTGGGTCTCTTGGGGTTCAATGAGCAGTTCTTC; CDR3aa: CASSLGLLGFNEQFF
j_gene: TRBJ2-5; abundance: .; d_gene: .; v_gene: TRBV20-1; CDR3nt: TGCAGTGCTAGAGATCCTAGCAATCAAGAGACCCAGTACTTC; CDR3aa: CSARDPSNQETQYF
j_gene: TRBJ1-5; abundance: once; d_gene: .; v_gene: TRBV4-1; CDR3nt: TGCGCCAGCAGCCAAGTACAGGGAAGGGGAGCAGTACAGCCCCAGCATTTT; CDR3aa: CASSQVQGRGAVQPQHF
j_gene: TRBJ2-1; abundance: .; d_gene: TRBD2; v_gene: TRBV9; CDR3nt: TGTGCCAGCAGCGTGTCTAGCGGGTGGTACAATGAGCAGTTCTTC; CDR3aa: CASSVSSGWYNEQFF
j_gene: TRBJ2-5; abundance: .; d_gene: .; v_gene: TRBV10-3; CDR3nt: TGTGCCATCAGTGTCTCGGCGACCCAAGAGACCCAGTACTTC; CDR3aa: CAISVSATQETQYF
j_gene: TRBJ2-7; abundance: once; d_gene: TRBD2; v_gene: TRBV9; CDR3nt: TGTGCCAGCAGCGTAGGTCGAGCGGGAGGGCCTATTGGAGAGACCCAGTGCTTC; CDR3aa: CASSVGRAGGPIGETQCF
j_gene: TRBJ2-2; abundance: .; d_gene: TRBD2; v_gene: TRBV6-6; CDR3nt: TGTGCCAGCAGTATCAGACTAGCATTCACCGGGGAGCTGTTTTTT; CDR3aa: CASSIRLAFTGELFF
j_gene: TRBJ2-7; abundance: .; d_gene: TRBD2; v_gene: TRBV2; CDR3nt: TGTGCCAGCAGTCCCCGGACTAGCGGGGCCTACGAGCAGTACTTC; CDR3aa: CASSPRTSGAYEQYF
j_gene: TRBJ2-5; abundance: .; d_gene: TRBD1; v_gene: TRBV20-1; CDR3nt: TGCAGTGCACTGCCGGGACAGAGAGAGACCCAGTACTTC; CDR3aa: CSALPGQRETQYF
j_gene: TRBJ2-5; abundance: .; d_gene: .; v_gene: TRBV5-1; CDR3nt: TGCGCCAGCAGCTTGGCCAGAACAAGCGGCGCCGCCAATGAGCAGTACTTC; CDR3aa: CASSLARTSGAANEQYF
j_gene: TRBJ1-2; abundance: many; d_gene: .; v_gene: TRBV15; CDR3nt: TGTGCCACCAGCAGAGATCTTGGGGACTATGGCTACACCTTC; CDR3aa: CATSRDLGDYGYTF
j_gene: TRBJ2-7; abundance: once; d_gene: TRBD2; v_gene: TRBV10-3; CDR3nt: TGTGCCATCAGTGAGTCTTCAGCGGGGGGACTCTACGAGCAGTACTTC; CDR3aa: CAISESSAGGLYEQYF
j_gene: TRBJ1-2; abundance: .; d_gene: TRBD1; v_gene: TRBV4-3; CDR3nt: TGCGCCAGCAGCCGCCGGGACAGGTCTAACTATGGCTACACCTTC; CDR3aa: CASSRRDRSNYGYTF
j_gene: TRBJ1-1; abundance: few; d_gene: .; v_gene: TRBV28; CDR3nt: TGTGCCAGCAGTTTAAGCCTTAGGGGGTGGTGGACTGAAGCTTTCTTT; CDR3aa: CASSLSLRGWWTEAFF
j_gene: TRBJ2-7; abundance: few; d_gene: .; v_gene: TRBV30; CDR3nt: TGTGCCTGGAGTGTTGGGGTCCGATACGAGCAGTACTTC; CDR3aa: CAWSVGVRYEQYF
j_gene: TRBJ2-5; abundance: .; d_gene: .; v_gene: TRBV12-3/TRBV12-4; CDR3nt: TGTGCCAGCAGTTTTCTACTAGGGGTAGGAGAGACCCAGTACTTC; CDR3aa: CASSFLLGVGETQYF
j_gene: TRBJ2-7; abundance: few; d_gene: .; v_gene: TRBV7-2; CDR3nt: TGTGCCAGCAGCTTAGCGGGGGAGAGCTCCTACGAGCAGTACTTC; CDR3aa: CASSLAGESSYEQYF
j_gene: TRBJ1-4; abundance: .; d_gene: TRBD1; v_gene: TRBV29-1; CDR3nt: TGCATCGTTGAAGGTGCAGGGGGCGTTGAAAAACTGTTTTTT; CDR3aa: CIVEGAGGVEKLFF
j_gene: TRBJ2-5; abundance: .; d_gene: .; v_gene: TRBV20-1; CDR3nt: TGCAGTGCTAGAGACGGTACTGAGCAGTACTTC; CDR3aa: CSARDGTEQYF
j_gene: TRBJ2-1; abundance: .; d_gene: TRBD2; v_gene: TRBV4-1; CDR3nt: TGCGCCAGCAGCCAAATGGCTAGCGGGAGGCCCGCCGCGTTCTTC; CDR3aa: CASSQMASGRPAAFF
j_gene: TRBJ2-5; abundance: few; d_gene: .; v_gene: TRBV3-1; CDR3nt: TGTGCCAGCAGCCGAACAGGGCCAAAAGAGACCCAGTACTTC; CDR3aa: CASSRTGPKETQYF
j_gene: TRBJ2-1; abundance: few; d_gene: .; v_gene: TRBV29-1; CDR3nt: TGCAGCGTTGAAAACCCCGGAGCCTACAATGAGCAGTTCTTC; CDR3aa: CSVENPGAYNEQFF
j_gene: TRBJ2-1; abundance: few; d_gene: TRBD1; v_gene: TRBV6-2/TRBV6-3; CDR3nt: TGTGCCAGCAAAACAGGGGATGAGCAGTTCTTC; CDR3aa: CASKTGDEQFF
j_gene: TRBJ1-2; abundance: .; d_gene: .; v_gene: TRBV12-3/TRBV12-4; CDR3nt: TGTGCAACGACACCTCTAGACTATGGCTACATCTTC; CDR3aa: CATTPLDYGYIF
j_gene: TRBJ1-4; abundance: .; d_gene: .; v_gene: TRBV9; CDR3nt: TGTGCCAGCAGCGTAGGACAGGCCAATGAAAAACTGTTTTTT; CDR3aa: CASSVGQANEKLFF
j_gene: TRBJ1-1; abundance: .; d_gene: .; v_gene: TRBV25-1; CDR3nt: TGTGCCAGCAGTCCCCGCGGAGGGCTGGACACTGAAGCTTTCTTT; CDR3aa: CASSPRGGLDTEAFF